This TCR beta chain comes out of a study of beta chain features in type 1 diabetes. General study results and limits: Patients with type 1 diabetes carried fewer insertions and had more deletions at their VDJ junctions. Possibly, sequencing cDNA over-represented cells that had high TCR expression levels. All four CD4+ subsets from Type 1 diabetes patients carried moderately but significantly shorter TCRB CDR3s.

V trimming: 2 bases; J trimming: 7 bases; junction bases outside the gene matches: 4. The CDR3 extends over 14 amino acids. Germline V gene data show CDR1 as MGHRA and CDR2 as YSYEKL. Since all of the isolated RNA was reverse transcribed, expressed TCRB transcripts were what got sequenced. Sequencing used immunoSEQ multiplex PCR; TCRdb keeps in-frame clones, though not all of them. Found here are nearly 700,000 clones, under 15% of them singletons; the top ten hold less than 0.025%. As for this clone: Its antigen is not identified.

Markers CD45RO/CCR7/CD25/CD127/CD95/CD27 served to sort CD4+ naive, central memory, regulatory and stem cell-like memory cells. Over 95% purity was reached by all sorted populations. J is TRBJ1-4 and V is TRBV4-1; 7 positions agree with TRBD1. The source material was naive CD4+ T cells from blood. The sequence was obtained from a man younger than 35 with type 1 diabetes. Here the CDR3 DNA reads TGCGCCAGCAGCCAAACAGGGGACCGTGAAAAACTGTTTTTT. Translating gives CASSQTGDREKLFF.